Listed below are T cell receptor beta chains from one sample, sequenced in a study of OX40 agonist ivuxolimab in advanced cancers. Assay: immunoSEQ multiplex PCR; the TCRdb copy retains only in-frame clones and omits some. The repertoire includes fewer than 55,000 clones, about nine tenths of them detected once, and over 1.5% sits in the top ten. This specimen consisted of CD4+ or CD8+ T cells sorted from blood, obtained in a trial of the OX40 agonist ivuxolimab. These receptors all stem from an adult with an advanced solid tumor such as melanoma, head and neck, liver or kidney cancer. Each CDR3 is given with its conserved first and last residue. Fields, in order: J gene, D gene, CDR3 length, V gene, clone size, CDR3 DNA, CDR3 protein. The D gene is left open where the match is weak. Only part of the rows carry a size: once, few, many, or a class if the clone is expanded.

TRBJ2-7 . 14 TRBV6-5 . TGTGCCAGCAGTTATGAAGCGGAAAGATACGAGCAGTACTTC CASSYEAERYEQYF
TRBJ1-5 . 14 TRBV7-8 once TGTGCCAGCAGCTCAGGTGGACTCAATCAGCCCCAGCATTTT CASSSGGLNQPQHF
TRBJ2-1 . 14 TRBV4-3 . TGCGCCAGCAGCCAAGAGCTTGGATACAATGAGCAGTTCTTC CASSQELGYNEQFF
TRBJ1-4 TRBD1 17 TRBV7-7 few TGTGCCAGCAGCCCCGGGACAGCATCTGCAACTAATGAAAAACTGTTTTTT CASSPGTASATNEKLFF
TRBJ2-6 . 13 TRBV9 . TGTGCCACCGGGAGTAGTGGGGCCAACGTCCTGACTTTC CATGSSGANVLTF
TRBJ2-2 TRBD1 15 TRBV13 . TGTGCCAGCAGCTTTGATACAGGGGACACCGGGGAGCTGTTTTTT CASSFDTGDTGELFF
TRBJ1-5 . 15 TRBV28 . TGTGCCAGCACCCCGGGACACCTTGGCAATCAGCCCCAGCATTTT CASTPGHLGNQPQHF
TRBJ1-5 . 16 TRBV6-1 . TGTGCCAGCAGTGAATTACGAGCTTCAATCAATCAGCCCCAGCATTTT CASSELRASINQPQHF
TRBJ2-2 . 17 TRBV15 . TGTGCCACCAGCAGAGATCGAGGGGCCCAGAACACCGGGGAGCTGTTTTTT CATSRDRGAQNTGELFF
TRBJ2-1 TRBD1 13 TRBV29-1 . TGCAGCGTTGGACAGGGATCCTACAATGAGCAGTTCTTC CSVGQGSYNEQFF
TRBJ2-7 TRBD1 13 TRBV29-1 . TGCAGCTCGATGACAGGGAGAGACCACGAGCAGTACTTC CSSMTGRDHEQYF
TRBJ2-4 . 14 TRBV5-6 . TGTGCCAGCAGCTTGACGGGGGCCAAAAACATTCAGTACTTC CASSLTGAKNIQYF
TRBJ1-5 . 16 TRBV19 . TGTGCCAGTAGTATAGGAAGGGGTAGTGGCAATCAGCCCCAGCATTTT CASSIGRGSGNQPQHF
TRBJ1-1 . 14 TRBV7-9 . TGTGCCAGCAGCCCCGGGACTCCCGGGACTGAAGCTTTCTTT CASSPGTPGTEAFF
TRBJ2-7 TRBD1 14 TRBV6-5 . TGTGCCAGCAGTTCGCCAGGGGGACCCTACGAGCAGTACTTC CASSSPGGPYEQYF
TRBJ2-3 TRBD2 13 TRBV5-1 . TGCGCCAGCAACAGCGGGGACACAGATACGCAGTATTTT CASNSGDTDTQYF
TRBJ2-7 . 13 TRBV29-1 once TGCAGCGTTGGTAGGGGGAACTCCTACGAGCAGTACTTC CSVGRGNSYEQYF
TRBJ1-2 . 14 TRBV28 . TGTGCCAGCAGAATCACCCAAGCTAACTATGGCTACACCTTC CASRITQANYGYTF
TRBJ2-3 TRBD2 16 TRBV5-4 . TGTGCCAGCAGCCCCAGGACTAGCGGGAGTAGAAATACGCAGTATTTT CASSPRTSGSRNTQYF
TRBJ2-1 TRBD1 15 TRBV28 . TGTGCCAGCAGTTTCACAGGGGCTACCTACAATGAGCAGTTCTTC CASSFTGATYNEQFF
TRBJ1-3 . 15 TRBV2 . TGTGCCAGCAGCCCAGACAGCTACTCGGGAAACACCATATATTTT CASSPDSYSGNTIYF
TRBJ2-7 . 15 TRBV5-1 . TGCGCCAGCAGCTTGGCCAGTTCGGTCTCCTACGAGCAGTACTTC CASSLASSVSYEQYF
TRBJ1-1 TRBD1 14 TRBV5-4 few TGTGCCAGCAGCCTAGGGGGCCTGAACACTGAAGCTTTCTTT CASSLGGLNTEAFF
TRBJ2-5 . 14 TRBV7-9 . TGTGCCAGCAGCCAGTCTCCCTCGGGAGAGACCCAGTACTTC CASSQSPSGETQYF
TRBJ1-4 . 16 TRBV5-3 . TGTGCCAGAAGCTTGCACAGCCTTGCAACTAATGAAAAACTGTTTTTT CARSLHSLATNEKLFF